This TCR beta chain was identified during a study of response to subunit inactivated influenza vaccine. General study findings and limits: The study's authors posited that every seasonal influenza vaccination enlists few new T cells.

There are 12 residues in the CDR3. V was shortened by 8 bases and J by 1 base, with 8 bases between the two germline ends. Germline CDR1 is LNHDA and CDR2 is SQIVND (reference sequence). This clonotype was observed a few times. Its antigen is still unknown. TCRdb ran MiXCR on the RT-PCR reads and lists one entry per CDR3 protein. The data show almost 600,000 distinct CDR3 sequences, about 15% seen once. The sample was PBMCs from blood, taken 11 to 12 days after vaccination. This sequence originates from a man in his fifties who received an inactivated influenza vaccine. This rearrangement joins TRBV19 to TRBJ2-5; D remains ambiguous. The CDR3 reads CASSEAQETQYF. CDR3 bases: TGTGCCAGTTCCGAGGCCCAAGAGACCCAGTACTTC.